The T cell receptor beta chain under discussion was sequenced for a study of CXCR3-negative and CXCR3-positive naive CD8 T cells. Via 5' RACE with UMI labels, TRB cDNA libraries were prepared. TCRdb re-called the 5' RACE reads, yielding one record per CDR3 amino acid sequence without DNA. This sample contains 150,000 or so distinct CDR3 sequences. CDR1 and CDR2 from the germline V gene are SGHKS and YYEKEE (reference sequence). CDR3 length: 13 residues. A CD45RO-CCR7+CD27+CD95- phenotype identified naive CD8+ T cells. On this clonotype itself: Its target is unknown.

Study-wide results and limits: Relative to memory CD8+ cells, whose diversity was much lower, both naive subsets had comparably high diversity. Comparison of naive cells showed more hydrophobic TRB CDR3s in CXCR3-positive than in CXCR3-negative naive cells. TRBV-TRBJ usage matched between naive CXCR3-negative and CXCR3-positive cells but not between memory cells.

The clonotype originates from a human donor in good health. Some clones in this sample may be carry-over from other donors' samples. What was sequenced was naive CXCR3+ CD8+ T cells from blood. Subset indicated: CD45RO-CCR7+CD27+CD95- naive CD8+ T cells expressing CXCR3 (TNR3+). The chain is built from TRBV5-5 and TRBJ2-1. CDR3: CASSWGSSNEQFF.